This T cell receptor (beta chain) was retrieved from a study of blood T cell repertoires in COVID-19 (dated by TCRdb to the early 2020s). Broadly, across the study: The collaborator samples originated in the United States, Italy and Spain and spanned the acute and convalescent phases of COVID-19. The prospective study material was composed of cDNA or gDNA derived from T cells, B-cell-depleted T cells, or PBMCs. Subjects who had been exposed to COVID-19, were actively infected with it, or had recovered from it provided the deeply sampled blood TCRbeta repertoires that made up the dataset. The repertoires were released in a freely available public database intended as a resource for research on the immune response to SARS-CoV-2. Samples came from the ongoing ImmuneRACE study (first 160 participants) plus 1,254 subjects from 6 global collaborators. Sample metadata almost always included a de-identified subject ID, COVID-19 status, age in years and sex. Where available, HLA class I and class II types were taken from metadata supplied by the sample provider and were not determined by assay-based typing.

TCRbeta CDR3 regions were amplified from genomic DNA by means of the immunoSEQ Assay, a bias-controlled multiplex PCR. Per the source publication's procedure: Within the assay, amplification of reference gene primers was used to estimate how many nucleated cells each sample contained. Sequence reads were collapsed and filtered to measure the absolute abundance of every unique TCRbeta CDR3 rearrangement. Productive Simpson clonality was computed per sample as the square root of Simpson's diversity index over productive rearrangements. In TCRdb, the immuneACCESS table is reduced to in-frame sequences with V and J assigned. These tables do not hold every clone; where another copy was compared, an unresolved V gene accounts for under half, and the others remain unexplained. V and J calls and clone size are given by that table; D and trimming were obtained from the DNA. The sample table shows roughly 68,000 clones, and about 85% are seen once. 3.4% of the sample is in the top ten clones.

Results and caveats for the whole study, not just this receptor: The quantity of clinical and demographic metadata differed by source and by participant and was supplied without curation.

At one collaborating source in Seattle, patients were enrolled during active infection and were followed longitudinally through the course of disease. The collaborating institutions used their own protocols to collect whole blood in K2EDTA tubes. For TCRbeta analysis, collaborators shipped samples as frozen whole blood, isolated PBMCs, or DNA extracted from either of those sample types. V ends up 4 bases short and J 3 bases short, with an unmatched junction base count of 17. As encoded in the germline V gene, CDR1 is MGHRA while CDR2 is YSYEKL. The CDR3 numbers 20 residues from cysteine through phenylalanine. Just CDR3 DNA is preserved here, 60 bases in frame from base 1. Turning to this clone: It lacks a known antigen. No much larger clone exists at a distance of one base, and base qualities are not known.

The material sequenced was peripheral blood. The sequence links TRBV4-1 to TRBJ2-3; 12 middle bases align to TRBD2. The origin of this receptor is a woman aged 50 to 60 with COVID-19, enrolled during active disease. The CDR3 in this case is CASSPERFRLAGVQTDTQYF. The nucleotides read TGCGCCAGCAGCCCGGAGAGGTTCCGACTAGCGGGAGTTCAGACAGATACGCAGTATTTT.